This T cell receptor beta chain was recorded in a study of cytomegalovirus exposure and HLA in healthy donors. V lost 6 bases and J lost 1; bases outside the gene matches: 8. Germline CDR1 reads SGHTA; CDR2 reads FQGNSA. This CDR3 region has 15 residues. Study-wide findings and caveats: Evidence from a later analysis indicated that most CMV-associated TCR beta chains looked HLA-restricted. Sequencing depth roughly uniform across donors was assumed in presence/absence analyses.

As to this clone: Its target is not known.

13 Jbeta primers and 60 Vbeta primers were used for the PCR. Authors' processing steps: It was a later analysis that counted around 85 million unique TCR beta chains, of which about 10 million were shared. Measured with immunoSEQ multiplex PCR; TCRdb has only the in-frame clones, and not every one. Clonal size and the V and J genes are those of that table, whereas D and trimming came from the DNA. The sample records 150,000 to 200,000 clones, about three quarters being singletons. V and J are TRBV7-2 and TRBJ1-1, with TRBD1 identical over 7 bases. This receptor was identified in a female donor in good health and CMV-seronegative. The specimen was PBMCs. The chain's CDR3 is CASRRQGSENTEAFF. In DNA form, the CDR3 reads TGTGCCAGCAGAAGACAGGGTTCTGAGAACACTGAAGCTTTCTTT.